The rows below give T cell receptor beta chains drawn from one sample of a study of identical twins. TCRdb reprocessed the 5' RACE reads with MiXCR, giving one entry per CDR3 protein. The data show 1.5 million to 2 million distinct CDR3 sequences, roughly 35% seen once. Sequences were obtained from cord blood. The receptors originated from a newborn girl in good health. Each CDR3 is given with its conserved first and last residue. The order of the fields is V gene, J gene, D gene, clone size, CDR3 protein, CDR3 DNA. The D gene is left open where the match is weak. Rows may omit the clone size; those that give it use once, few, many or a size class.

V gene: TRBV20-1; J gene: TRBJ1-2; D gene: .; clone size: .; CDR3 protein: CSASAGANYGCTF; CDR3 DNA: .
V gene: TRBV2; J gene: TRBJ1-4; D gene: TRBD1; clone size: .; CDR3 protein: CASNGQGAFSTNEKLFF; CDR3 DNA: TGTGCCAGCAATGGACAGGGGGCTTTCTCAACTAATGAAAAACTGTTTTTT
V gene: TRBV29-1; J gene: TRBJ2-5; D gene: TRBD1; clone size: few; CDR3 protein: CSATRDRGLPGETQYF; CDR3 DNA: TGCAGCGCGACACGGGACAGGGGGCTGCCCGGAGAGACCCAGTACTTC
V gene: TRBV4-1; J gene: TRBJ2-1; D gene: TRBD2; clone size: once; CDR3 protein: CASSQDPRTSLYNEQFF; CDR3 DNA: TGCGCCAGCAGCCAAGATCCCCGGACTAGCCTTTACAATGAGCAGTTCTTC
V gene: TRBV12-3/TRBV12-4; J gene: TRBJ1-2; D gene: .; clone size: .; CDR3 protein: CASSFGIGYTF; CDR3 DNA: TGTGCCAGCAGTTTCGGCATCGGCTACACCTTC
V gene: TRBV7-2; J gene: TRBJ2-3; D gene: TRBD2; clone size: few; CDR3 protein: CASSLALRREGTDTQYF; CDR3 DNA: TGTGCCAGCAGCTTAGCGCTTCGACGGGAGGGCACAGATACGCAGTATTTT
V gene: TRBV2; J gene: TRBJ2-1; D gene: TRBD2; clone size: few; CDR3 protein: CASIPGLAGGNEQFF; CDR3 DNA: TGTGCCAGCATCCCGGGACTAGCGGGGGGTAATGAGCAGTTCTTC
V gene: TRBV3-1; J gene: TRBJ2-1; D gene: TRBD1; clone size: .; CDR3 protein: CASTPSGTGVNEQFF; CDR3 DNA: TGTGCCAGCACCCCATCCGGGACAGGGGTCAATGAGCAGTTCTTC
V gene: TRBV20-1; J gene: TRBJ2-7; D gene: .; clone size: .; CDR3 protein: CSASKEGSSYEQYF; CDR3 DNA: TGCAGTGCTAGTAAGGAGGGGAGCTCCTACGAGCAGTACTTC
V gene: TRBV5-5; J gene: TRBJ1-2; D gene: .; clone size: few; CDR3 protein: CASSLTPGHPRYYGYTF; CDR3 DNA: TGTGCCAGCAGCTTAACACCGGGACACCCTCGTTACTATGGCTACACCTTC
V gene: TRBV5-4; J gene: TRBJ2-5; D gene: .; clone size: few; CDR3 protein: CASSPWGTAQETQYF; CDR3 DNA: TGTGCCAGCAGCCCCTGGGGGACGGCTCAAGAGACCCAGTACTTC
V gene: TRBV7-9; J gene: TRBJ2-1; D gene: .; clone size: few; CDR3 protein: CASSRSRQGIGGSSEQFF; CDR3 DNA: TGTGCCAGCAGCCGTTCCCGACAGGGAATTGGCGGGAGTAGTGAGCAGTTCTTC
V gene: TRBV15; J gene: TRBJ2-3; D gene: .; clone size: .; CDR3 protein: CATSRDSTRRGYF; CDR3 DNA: TGTGCCACCAGCAGAGACTCCACTAGGAGGGGGTATTTT
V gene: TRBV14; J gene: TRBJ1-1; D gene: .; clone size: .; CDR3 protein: CASSQARGVTEAFF; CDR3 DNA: TGTGCCAGCAGCCAAGCTCGGGGGGTGACTGAAGCTTTCTTT
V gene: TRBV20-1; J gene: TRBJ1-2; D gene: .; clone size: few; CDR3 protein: CSAWTDPYGYTF; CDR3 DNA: TGCAGTGCTTGGACAGACCCCTATGGCTACACCTTC
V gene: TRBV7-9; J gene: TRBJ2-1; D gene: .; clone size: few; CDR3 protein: CASSKNPHNEQFF; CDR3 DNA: TGTGCCAGCAGCAAGAATCCTCACAATGAGCAGTTCTTC
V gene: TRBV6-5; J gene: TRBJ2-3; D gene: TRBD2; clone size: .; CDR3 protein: CASTKQTSGGGDTQYF; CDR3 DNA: TGTGCCAGCACCAAACAGACTAGCGGGGGTGGAGATACGCAGTATTTT
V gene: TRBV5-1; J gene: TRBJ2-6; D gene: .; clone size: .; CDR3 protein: CASSSGKGIGANVLTF; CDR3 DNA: TGCGCCAGCAGCTCTGGGAAGGGTATTGGGGCCAACGTCCTGACTTTC
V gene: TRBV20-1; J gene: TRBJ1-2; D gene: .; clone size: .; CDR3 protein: CSASWAASGYTF; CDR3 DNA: TGCAGTGCTAGTTGGGCAGCTTCTGGCTACACCTTC
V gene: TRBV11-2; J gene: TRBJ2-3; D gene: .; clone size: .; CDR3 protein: CASSLRGADTQSF; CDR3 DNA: TGTGCCAGCAGCCTAAGGGGGGCAGATACGCAGTCTTTT
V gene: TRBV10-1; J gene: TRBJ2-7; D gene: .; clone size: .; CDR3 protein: CASSASAYEQYF; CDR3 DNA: TGCGCCAGCAGTGCCTCAGCCTACGAGCAGTACTTC
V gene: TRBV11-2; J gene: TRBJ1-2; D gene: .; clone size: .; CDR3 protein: CASSLGQQTLLYGYTF; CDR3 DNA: TGTGCCAGCAGCTTAGGACAACAGACCCTCCTCTATGGCTACACCTTC
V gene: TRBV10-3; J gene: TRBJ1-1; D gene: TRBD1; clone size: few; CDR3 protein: CAISMTGGGHTEAFF; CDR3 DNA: TGTGCCATCAGTATGACAGGGGGCGGACACACTGAAGCTTTCTTT
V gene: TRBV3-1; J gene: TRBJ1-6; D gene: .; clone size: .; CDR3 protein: CASSQDTSPFHF; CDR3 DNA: TGTGCCAGCAGCCAAGATACTTCACCCTTCCACTTT
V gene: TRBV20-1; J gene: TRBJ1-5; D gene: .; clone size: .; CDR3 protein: CSARTHRAGQPQHF; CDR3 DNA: TGCAGTGCTAGGACACACAGGGCTGGTCAGCCCCAGCATTTT
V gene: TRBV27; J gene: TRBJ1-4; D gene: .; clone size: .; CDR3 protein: CASSLCVGNEKLFF; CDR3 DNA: TGTGCCAGCAGCCTCTGCGTTGGTAATGAAAAACTGTTTTTT
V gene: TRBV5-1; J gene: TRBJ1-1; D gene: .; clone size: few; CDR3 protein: CASSLIVPGDLNTEAFF; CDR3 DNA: TGCGCCAGCAGCTTGATCGTTCCGGGGGACTTGAACACTGAAGCTTTCTTT
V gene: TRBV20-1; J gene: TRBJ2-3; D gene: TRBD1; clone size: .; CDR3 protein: CSARDGQGLVDTQYF; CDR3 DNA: TGCAGTGCTAGAGATGGACAGGGCCTGGTTGATACGCAGTATTTT
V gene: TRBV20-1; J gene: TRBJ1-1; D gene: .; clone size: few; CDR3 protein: CSASPQGMNTEAFF; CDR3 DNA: TGCAGTGCTTCGCCCCAGGGCATGAACACTGAAGCTTTCTTT
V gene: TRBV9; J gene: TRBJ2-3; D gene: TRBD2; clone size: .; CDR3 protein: CASSVSGRALDTQYF; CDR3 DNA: TGTGCCAGCAGCGTAAGCGGGAGGGCCTTAGATACGCAGTATTTT
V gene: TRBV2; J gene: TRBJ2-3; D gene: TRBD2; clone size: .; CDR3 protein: CASSEPGLAGTDTQYF; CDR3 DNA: TGTGCCAGCAGTGAACCCGGACTAGCGGGCACAGATACGCAGTATTTT
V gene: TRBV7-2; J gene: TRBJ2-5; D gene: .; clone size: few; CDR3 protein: CASSSARQYQETQYF; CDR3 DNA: TGTGCCAGCAGCTCGGCTCGGCAGTACCAAGAGACCCAGTACTTC
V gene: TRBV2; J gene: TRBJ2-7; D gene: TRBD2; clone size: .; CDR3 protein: CASSELAGSYNEQYF; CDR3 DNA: TGTGCCAGCAGTGAGCTAGCGGGCTCCTACAATGAGCAGTACTTC
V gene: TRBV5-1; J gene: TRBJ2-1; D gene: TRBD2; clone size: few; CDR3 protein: CASSSKSGSSYNEQFF; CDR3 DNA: TGCGCCAGCAGTTCAAAGAGCGGGAGCTCCTACAATGAGCAGTTCTTC
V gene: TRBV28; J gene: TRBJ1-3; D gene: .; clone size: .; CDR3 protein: CASSDPGNTIYF; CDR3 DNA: TGTGCCAGCAGTGACCCCGGAAACACCATATATTTT
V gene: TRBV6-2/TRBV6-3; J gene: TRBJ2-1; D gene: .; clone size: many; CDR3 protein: CASSYGLYNEQFF; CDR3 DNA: TGTGCCAGCAGTTACGGACTCTACAATGAGCAGTTCTTC
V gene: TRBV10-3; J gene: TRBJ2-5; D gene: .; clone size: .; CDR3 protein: CAISEDRRRETQYF; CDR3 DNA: TGTGCCATCAGTGAGGACAGGCGCAGGGAGACCCAGTACTTC
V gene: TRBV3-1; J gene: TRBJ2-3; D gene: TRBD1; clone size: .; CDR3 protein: CASSLTGGLDTQYF; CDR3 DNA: TGTGCCAGCAGCCTGACAGGGGGCTTAGATACGCAGTATTTT
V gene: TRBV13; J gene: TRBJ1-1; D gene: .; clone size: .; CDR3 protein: CAGSLEANTEAFF; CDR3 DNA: TGTGCCGGCAGCTTAGAAGCTAACACTGAAGCTTTCTTT
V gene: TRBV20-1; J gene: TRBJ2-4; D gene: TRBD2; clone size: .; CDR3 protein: CSATSLAGMTGNIQYF; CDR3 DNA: TGCAGTGCTACTTCACTAGCGGGGATGACTGGGAACATTCAGTACTTC
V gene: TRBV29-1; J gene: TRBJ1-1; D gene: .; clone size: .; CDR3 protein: CSVEIQTNTEAFF; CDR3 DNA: TGCAGCGTTGAAATCCAGACGAACACTGAAGCTTTCTTT
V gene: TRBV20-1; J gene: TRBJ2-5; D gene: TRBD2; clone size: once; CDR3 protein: CSAPSGTYNEQYF; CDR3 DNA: TGCAGTGCTCCGAGCGGGACCTACAATGAGCAGTACTTC
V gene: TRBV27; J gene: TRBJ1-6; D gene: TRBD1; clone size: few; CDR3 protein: CASTLRDSYNSPLHF; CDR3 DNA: TGTGCCAGCACTCTCAGGGACAGCTATAATTCACCCCTCCACTTT
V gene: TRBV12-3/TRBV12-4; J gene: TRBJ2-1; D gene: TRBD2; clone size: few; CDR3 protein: CASSLGRAGGATNEQFF; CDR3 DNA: TGTGCCAGCAGTTTAGGGAGGGCGGGAGGTGCGACCAATGAGCAGTTCTTC
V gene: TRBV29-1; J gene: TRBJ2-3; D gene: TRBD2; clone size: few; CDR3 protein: CSVLAGGPGDTQYF; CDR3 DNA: TGCAGCGTCCTAGCGGGAGGGCCGGGAGATACGCAGTATTTT
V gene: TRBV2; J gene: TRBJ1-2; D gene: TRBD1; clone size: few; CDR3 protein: CAGTLQGLANYGYTF; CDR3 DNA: TGTGCCGGTACCCTACAGGGGCTAGCTAACTATGGCTACACCTTC
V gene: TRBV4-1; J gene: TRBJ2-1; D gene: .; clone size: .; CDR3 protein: CASSQGGGRRRYNEQFF; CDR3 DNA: TGCGCCAGCAGCCAAGGAGGAGGACGCAGGAGGTACAATGAGCAGTTCTTC